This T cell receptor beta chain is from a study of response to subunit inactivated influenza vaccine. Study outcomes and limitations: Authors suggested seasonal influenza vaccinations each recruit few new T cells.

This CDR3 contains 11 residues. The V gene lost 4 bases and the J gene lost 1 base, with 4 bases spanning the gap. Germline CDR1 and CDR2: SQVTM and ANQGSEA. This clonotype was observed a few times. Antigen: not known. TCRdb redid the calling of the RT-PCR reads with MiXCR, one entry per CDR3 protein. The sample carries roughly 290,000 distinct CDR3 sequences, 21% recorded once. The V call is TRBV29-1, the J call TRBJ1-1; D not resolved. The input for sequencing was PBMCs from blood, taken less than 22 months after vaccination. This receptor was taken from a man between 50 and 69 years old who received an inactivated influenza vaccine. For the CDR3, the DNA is TGCAGCGTTGCGACGAACACTGAAGCTTTCTTT. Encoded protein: CSVATNTEAFF.